Listed below are T cell receptor beta chains from one sample, sequenced in a study of cytomegalovirus exposure and HLA in healthy donors. Sequencing used immunoSEQ multiplex PCR; TCRdb keeps in-frame clones, though not all of them. The sample carries some 130,000 clones, roughly 89% recorded once. Sequencing input: PBMCs. Receptors were obtained from a woman aged 18-29 years in good health and CMV-seronegative. Each CDR3 is given with its conserved first and last residue.

V gene: TRBV19; J gene: TRBJ1-6; CDR3 protein: CASSMMEGFDSPLHF
V gene: TRBV4-2; J gene: TRBJ2-6; CDR3 protein: CASSQELQSGSGANVLTF
V gene: TRBV9; J gene: TRBJ1-6; CDR3 protein: CASSVGQNDNSPLHF
V gene: TRBV7-8; J gene: TRBJ2-3; CDR3 protein: CASSFRGTGGFADTQYF
V gene: TRBV27; J gene: TRBJ2-7; CDR3 protein: CASSLKGTGETSRYEQYF
V gene: TRBV6-1; J gene: TRBJ1-2; CDR3 protein: CASSFRGYTF
V gene: TRBV2; J gene: TRBJ2-7; CDR3 protein: CASSAYRGRSYEQYF
V gene: TRBV25-1; J gene: TRBJ1-6; CDR3 protein: CASSGGGNSPLHF
V gene: TRBV15; J gene: TRBJ1-5; CDR3 protein: CATSRVRTGPQHF
V gene: TRBV4-2; J gene: TRBJ1-4; CDR3 protein: CASSREQKTGGNEKLFF
V gene: TRBV6-5; J gene: TRBJ2-3; CDR3 protein: CASSYSAGGADTQYF
V gene: TRBV7-6; J gene: TRBJ1-5; CDR3 protein: CASSRLAGAVDNQPQHF
V gene: TRBV14; J gene: TRBJ2-7; CDR3 protein: CASSQYSYEQYF
V gene: TRBV29-1; J gene: TRBJ1-2; CDR3 protein: CSVPRTGGNPLTYGYTF
V gene: TRBV2; J gene: TRBJ1-5; CDR3 protein: CASGTINQPQHF
V gene: TRBV19; J gene: TRBJ2-1; CDR3 protein: CASSIFRRGSYNEQFF
V gene: TRBV10-3; J gene: TRBJ2-5; CDR3 protein: CAISGRTAQETQYF
V gene: TRBV11-3; J gene: TRBJ2-3; CDR3 protein: CASSLAGGRTQYF
V gene: TRBV5-1; J gene: TRBJ2-3; CDR3 protein: CASSSQDRDDTQYF
V gene: TRBV5-1; J gene: TRBJ1-6; CDR3 protein: CASSLVSGVDNSPLHF
V gene: TRBV11-3; J gene: TRBJ2-7; CDR3 protein: CASSLRQDYEQYF
V gene: TRBV10-3; J gene: TRBJ1-2; CDR3 protein: CAISESDTYGYTF
V gene: TRBV25-1; J gene: TRBJ2-7; CDR3 protein: CASSLDSYEQYF
V gene: TRBV2; J gene: TRBJ2-1; CDR3 protein: CASDRDTYNEQFF
V gene: TRBV4-1; J gene: TRBJ1-2; CDR3 protein: CASSPQVGSYYYGYTF
V gene: TRBV7-2; J gene: TRBJ2-7; CDR3 protein: CASSGRKTDYEQYF
V gene: TRBV6-5; J gene: TRBJ1-5; CDR3 protein: CASSYSRYQPQHF
V gene: TRBV6-4; J gene: TRBJ1-3; CDR3 protein: CASSAPPGSGNTIYF
V gene: TRBV9; J gene: TRBJ1-1; CDR3 protein: CASSVVDSWNTEAFF
V gene: TRBV27; J gene: TRBJ1-2; CDR3 protein: CASSPLSGGNGYTF
V gene: TRBV27; J gene: TRBJ2-7; CDR3 protein: CASRYDRGLGEQYF
V gene: TRBV4-1; J gene: TRBJ1-1; CDR3 protein: CASLGLTGGGNTEAFF
V gene: TRBV6-1; J gene: TRBJ2-5; CDR3 protein: CASSEKVGQDIPETQYF